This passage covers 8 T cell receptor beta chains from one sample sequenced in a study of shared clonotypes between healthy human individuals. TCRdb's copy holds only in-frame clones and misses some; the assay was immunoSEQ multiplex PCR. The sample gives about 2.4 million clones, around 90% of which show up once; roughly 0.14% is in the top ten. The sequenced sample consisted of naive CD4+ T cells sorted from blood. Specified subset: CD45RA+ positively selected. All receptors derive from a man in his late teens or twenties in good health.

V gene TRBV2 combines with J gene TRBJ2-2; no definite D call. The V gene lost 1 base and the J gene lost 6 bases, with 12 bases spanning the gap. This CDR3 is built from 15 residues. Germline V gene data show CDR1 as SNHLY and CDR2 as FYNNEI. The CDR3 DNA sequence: TGTGCCAGCAGTGAAGATCCTGGGTTGGCCGGGGAGCTGTTTTTT. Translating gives CASSEDPGLAGELFF.

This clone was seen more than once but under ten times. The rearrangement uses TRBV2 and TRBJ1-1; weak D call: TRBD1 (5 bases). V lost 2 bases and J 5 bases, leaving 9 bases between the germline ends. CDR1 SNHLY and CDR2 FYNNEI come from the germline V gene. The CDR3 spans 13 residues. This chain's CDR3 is CASSEQTVTEAFF. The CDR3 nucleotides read TGTGCCAGCAGTGAACAGACAGTAACTGAAGCTTTCTTT.

CDR3 region: CASGRDRATNEKLFF. As DNA, the CDR3 is TGTGCCAGCGGGAGGGACAGGGCCACTAATGAAAAACTGTTTTTT. The chain links TRBV2 to TRBJ1-4; 9 bases map to TRBD1. The CDR3 spans 15 residues. In germline, CDR1 is SNHLY, CDR2 FYNNEI. After removal of 8 bases from V and 2 bases from J, the junction contained 6 bases not matched to a gene.

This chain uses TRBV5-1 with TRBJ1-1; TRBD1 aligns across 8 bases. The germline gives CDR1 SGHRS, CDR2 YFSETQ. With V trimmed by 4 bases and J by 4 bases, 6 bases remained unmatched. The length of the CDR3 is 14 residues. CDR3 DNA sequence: TGCGCCAGCAGCATGGACAGGGCGGGCACTGAAGCTTTCTTT. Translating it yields CASSMDRAGTEAFF.

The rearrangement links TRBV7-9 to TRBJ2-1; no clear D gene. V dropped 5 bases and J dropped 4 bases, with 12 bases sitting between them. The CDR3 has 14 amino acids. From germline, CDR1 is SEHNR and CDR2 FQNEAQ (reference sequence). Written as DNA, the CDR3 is TGTGCCAGCAGCCCGTCGGGTACTTACAATGAGCAGTTCTTC. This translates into CASSPSGTYNEQFF. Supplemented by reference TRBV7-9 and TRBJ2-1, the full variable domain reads DTGVSQNPRHKITKRGQNVTFRCDPISEHNRLYWYRQTLGQGPEFLTYFQNEAQLEKSRLLSDRFSAERPKGSFSTLEIQRTEQGDSAMYLCASSPSGTYNEQFFGPGTRLTVL.

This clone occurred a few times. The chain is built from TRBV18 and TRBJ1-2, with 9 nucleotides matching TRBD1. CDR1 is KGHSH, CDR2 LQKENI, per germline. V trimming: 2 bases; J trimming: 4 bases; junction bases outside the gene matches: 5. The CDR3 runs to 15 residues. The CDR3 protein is CASSPGTGQSYGYTF. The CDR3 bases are TGTGCCAGCTCACCAGGGACAGGGCAGAGCTATGGCTACACCTTC.

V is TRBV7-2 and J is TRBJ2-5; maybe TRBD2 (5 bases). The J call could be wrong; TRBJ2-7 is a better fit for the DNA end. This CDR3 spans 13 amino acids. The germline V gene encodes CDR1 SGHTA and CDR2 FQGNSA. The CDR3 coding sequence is TGTGCCAGCACCGTAGACGGAGGAGGCGAGCAGTACTTC. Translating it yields CASTVDGGGEQYF.

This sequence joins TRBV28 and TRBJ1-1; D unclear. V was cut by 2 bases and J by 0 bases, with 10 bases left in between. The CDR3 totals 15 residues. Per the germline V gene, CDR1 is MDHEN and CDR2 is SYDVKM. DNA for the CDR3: TGTGCCAGCAGTTTAACGGGCCTATTGAACACTGAAGCTTTCTTT. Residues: CASSLTGLLNTEAFF. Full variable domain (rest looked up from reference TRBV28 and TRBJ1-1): DVKVTQSSRYLVKRTGEKVFLECVQDMDHENMFWYRQDPGLGLRLIYFSYDVKMKEKGDIPEGYSVSREKKERFSLILESASTNQTSMYLCASSLTGLLNTEAFFGQGTRLTVV.